A single sample is the source of the 18 T cell receptor beta chains below, sequenced in a study of blood T cell repertoires in COVID-19. Using immunoSEQ multiplex PCR, the repertoire was profiled, and TCRdb retains in-frame clones only, with some absent. The data hold around 57,000 clones, with roughly three quarters observed a single time. The specimen was peripheral blood. The receptors come from an older woman with acute or convalescent COVID-19.

The chain is built from TRBV9 and TRBJ2-3, with D perhaps TRBD2 (6 bases). The CDR3 consists of 13 residues. V gave up 0 bases and J gave up 8 bases, with 10 bases separating them. Germline V gene sequence: CDR1 SGDLS, CDR2 YYNGEE. Here the CDR3 reads CASSVAGESTQYF. CDR3 coding DNA: TGTGCCAGCAGCGTAGCGGGGGAAAGTACGCAGTATTTT. The variable domain in full, completed from reference TRBV9 and TRBJ2-3, reads DSGVTQTPKHLITATGQRVTLRCSPRSGDLSVYWYQQSLDQGLQFLIQYYNGEERAKGNILERFSAQQFPDLHSELNLSSLELGDSALYFCASSVAGESTQYFGPGTRLTVL.

The chain couples TRBV27 to TRBJ2-2; D might be TRBD1 (6 bases). Germline CDR1 MNHEY, CDR2 SMNVEV (reference sequence). The CDR3 runs to 14 residues. V was cut by 2 bases and J by 6 bases, with 10 bases left in between. DNA of the CDR3: TGTGCCAGCAGTTTAACAACAGGGCCCGGGGAGCTGTTTTTT. Translation gives CASSLTTGPGELFF.

On this clone: It may be a read error: a sequence one base away is much more abundant. This same CDR3 is encoded by further DNA sequences in the sample. The chain joins TRBV5-5 to TRBJ2-1; 8 bases agree with TRBD2. The trim removed 2 bases at V and 8 bases at J, leaving 6 bases unmatched. There are 14 residues in the CDR3. Germline V gives CDR1 SGHKS, CDR2 YYEKEE (reference sequence). CDR3: CASSFGLASHEQFF. DNA of the CDR3: TGTGCCAGCAGCTTCGGACTAGCATCCCATGAGCAGTTCTTC.

The gene calls are TRBV7-8 and TRBJ2-3; 8 positions agree with TRBD2. Germline V gives CDR1 SGHVS, CDR2 FQNEAQ. This CDR3 is 13 amino acids long. Trimming at V came to 6 bases and at J to 6 bases, leaving 5 bases not matched to a gene. CDR3 sequence (DNA): TGTGCCAGCAGTCGGGGGGGCCCTGATACGCAGTATTTT. It yields the protein CASSRGGPDTQYF.

This chain joins TRBV2 and TRBJ2-5, with 7 bases fitting TRBD1. V was clipped by 2 bases and J by 5 bases; unmatched bases: 5. Germline V lookup: CDR1 SNHLY, CDR2 FYNNEI. This CDR3 region has 14 residues. DNA of the CDR3: TGTGCCAGCAGTGAACCAGGGGGATGGGAGACCCAGTACTTC. Translated, it gives CASSEPGGWETQYF.

CDR3 sequence reads: CASSPGQFYYSNQPQHF. For the CDR3, the DNA is TGTGCCAGCAGCCCGGGACAGTTTTACTATAGCAATCAGCCCCAGCATTTT. The V and J genes are TRBV7-8 and TRBJ1-5, with 7 bases lining up with TRBD1. This CDR3 has 17 amino acids. The germline gives CDR1 SGHVS, CDR2 FQNEAQ. V lost 5 bases, J lost 0 bases, and 10 bases stayed unmatched.

This clone was seen a few times. J is TRBJ2-3 and V is TRBV7-3; 7 bases are a match to TRBD1. This CDR3 comprises 14 residues. Per the germline V gene, CDR1 is SGHTA and CDR2 is FQGTGA. The J segment lost 2 bases and the V segment lost 5 bases, leaving 4 bases of the junction unmatched. In DNA, the CDR3 is TGTGCCAGCAGCCCCACAGGGGACACAGATACGCAGTATTTT. It translates to CASSPTGDTDTQYF.

V is TRBV7-2 and J is TRBJ2-7, with D perhaps TRBD1 (5 bases). The CDR3 is 15 amino acids. The germline V gene encodes CDR1 SGHTA and CDR2 FQGNSA. V lost 3 bases and J 7 bases, leaving 19 bases between the germline ends. The CDR3 protein is CASSLIQVGSAEQYF. The CDR3 coding sequence is TGTGCCAGCAGCTTGATACAGGTCGGGTCAGCGGAGCAGTACTTC.

The chain uses TRBV12-2 and TRBJ2-5; TRBD2, the table's D call, was not compared with the DNA. TRBV12-2 is marked as a pseudogene. This CDR3 spans 14 amino acids. For the CDR3, the DNA is TGTGCAAGTCGCTTAGGGAGGGGCGGGGAGACCCAGTACTTC. Encoded protein: CASRLGRGGETQYF.

The chain has TRBV30 and TRBJ2-5; D perhaps matches TRBD2 (6 bases). In germline, CDR1 is GTSNPN, CDR2 SVGIG (reference sequence). The CDR3 is 13 residues long. V was cut by 4 bases and J by 4 bases, with 13 bases left in between. DNA for the CDR3: TGTGCCTGGATTGGGACTCAGACAGAGACCCAGTACTTC. It yields the protein CAWIGTQTETQYF.

The V gene is TRBV1, the J gene TRBJ2-5; the table's D call TRBD2 went unverified against the DNA. TRBV1 is flagged as a pseudogene. The CDR3 loop spans 15 amino acids. The CDR3 DNA reads as TGCACCAGCAGCCAAGAAGAGCGGATACAAGAGACCCAGTACTTC. This gives the protein CTSSQEERIQETQYF.

The rearrangement uses TRBV9 and TRBJ2-5; 7 positions match TRBD1. The CDR3 is made up of 14 amino acids. V gave up 0 bases and J gave up 7 bases; unmatched junction bases: 6. In germline, CDR1 is SGDLS, CDR2 YYNGEE. The CDR3 DNA follows: TGTGCCAGCAGCGTAGTTGAGGGGGCCGGGACCCAGTACTTC. It codes for CASSVVEGAGTQYF.

The chain employs TRBV7-9 and TRBJ1-1; TRBD1 is a possible D gene (5 bases). The germline CDR1 and CDR2 sequences are SEHNR and FQNEAQ (reference sequence). V lost 4 bases and J lost 1, with 10 bases in between. CDR3 length: 14 residues. The CDR3: CASSSFRGNTEAFF. DNA of the CDR3: TGTGCCAGCAGCTCCTTTAGGGGGAACACTGAAGCTTTCTTT.

This chain uses TRBV3-1 (or the pseudogene TRBV3-2) with TRBJ1-2, with TRBD1 matching 8 bases. This CDR3 spans 18 amino acids. Germline CDR1 and CDR2: LGHDT and YNNKEL (reference sequence). Germline trimming cut 2 bases from V and 2 bases from J; bases unmatched to any gene: 13. CDR3 sequence: CASSQQTGAQGFNYGYTF. The CDR3 bases are TGTGCCAGCAGCCAACAGACAGGGGCCCAGGGCTTCAACTATGGCTACACCTTC.

There are a few counts of this clone. The V and J genes are TRBV4-3 and TRBJ1-1, with D perhaps TRBD1 (6 bases). The CDR3 runs 12 residues. Germline CDR1 reads LGHNA; CDR2 reads YSLEER. Trimming pared 3 bases from V and 8 bases from J, leaving 10 bases between. In DNA form, the CDR3 reads TGCGCCAGCAGCCAGTCGGACAGCGAAGCTTTCTTT. It translates to CASSQSDSEAFF.

V is TRBV30 and J is TRBJ2-1, with TRBD1 identical over 7 bases. V lost 0 bases, J lost 5 bases, and 1 base stayed unmatched. The CDR3 has 13 amino acids. Germline V gene sequence: CDR1 GTSNPN, CDR2 SVGIG (reference sequence). The CDR3 sequence is CAWSVDRDNEQFF. The CDR3, as DNA: TGTGCCTGGAGTGTAGACAGGGACAATGAGCAGTTCTTC.

The CDR3 DNA reads as TGTGCCAGCAGTGAATTAGCAGGGTACAACACCGGGGAGCTGTTTTTT. Translation: CASSELAGYNTGELFF. The rearrangement joins TRBV25-1 to TRBJ2-2, with TRBD1 as a possible D gene (5 bases). With 1 base removed from V and 2 bases from J, the gap between germline ends came to 11 bases. This CDR3 comprises 16 residues. Germline assignment: CDR1 MGHDK and CDR2 SYGVNS.

The chain joins TRBV5-1 to TRBJ1-1, with D unresolved. Trimming cost V 5 bases and J 0 bases, with 14 bases left between them. The CDR3 runs to 15 residues. Germline lookup yields CDR1 SGHRS and CDR2 YFSETQ. CDR3: CASRLTTTLNTEAFF. The CDR3 DNA follows: TGCGCCAGCAGACTAACGACGACGTTGAACACTGAAGCTTTCTTT.